This TCR beta chain was recovered during a study of glioma-infiltrating T cells after dendritic cell vaccination. The CDR3 totals 19 residues. J lost 4 bases, V lost 4 bases, and 16 bases had no gene match. Germline V gene lookup returns CDR1 MGHRA and CDR2 YSYEKL. Assay used: immunoSEQ multiplex PCR; TCRdb lists only in-frame clones, some missing. The table has over 55,000 clones, around 86% seen once. The clonotype comes from a human donor with glioblastoma. This chain connects TRBV4-1 to TRBJ2-7, with TRBD2 matching over 13 bases. Material: blood, obtained before dendritic cell vaccination. The CDR3 region is CASSREAARTSGGGYEQYF. CDR3 coding DNA: TGCGCCAGCAGCCGAGAAGCCGCCCGGACTAGCGGGGGAGGTTACGAGCAGTACTTC.